These T cell receptor beta chains were read from a single sample in a study of blood T cell repertoires in COVID-19. The protocol was immunoSEQ multiplex PCR, while the TCRdb copy is restricted to in-frame clones and leaves out a portion. The sample records over 70,000 clones, 80% being singletons. The sequencing sample was made of peripheral blood. The origin of the receptors is a woman older than 75 with acute or convalescent COVID-19. CDR3s include the opening cysteine and the closing phenylalanine or tryptophan. The D gene is left open where the match is weak. For some rows the clone size is stated as once, few or many, or as a class when expanded; others skip it.

many TRBJ1-2 TRBV6-1 TRBD1 CASSDPRQGAYGYTF TGTGCCAGCAGTGATCCGCGACAGGGGGCCTATGGCTACACCTTC
. TRBJ1-6 TRBV5-1 . CASSLEFPGDSPLHF TGCGCCAGCAGCTTGGAATTCCCAGGGGATTCACCCCTCCACTTT
. TRBJ2-7 TRBV19 . CASSTTGHIYEQYF TGTGCCAGTAGTACCACGGGACACATCTACGAGCAGTACTTC
. TRBJ2-2 TRBV14 . CASSQPVNTGELFF TGTGCCAGCAGCCAACCAGTCAACACCGGGGAGCTGTTTTTT
. TRBJ1-4 TRBV13 TRBD1 CASSFRGPNEKLFF TGTGCCAGCAGCTTCAGGGGGCCGAATGAAAAACTGTTTTTT
once TRBJ2-1 TRBV4-2 . CASSTSGNEQFF TGTGCCAGCAGCACCAGCGGCAATGAGCAGTTCTTC
. TRBJ2-7 TRBV15 . CATSRYLGGGDEQYF TGTGCCACCAGCAGATACCTTGGGGGGGGCGACGAGCAGTACTTC
. TRBJ2-3 TRBV3-1/TRBV3-2 TRBD2 CASSQDTLAGGTDTQYF TGTGCCAGCAGCCAAGATACCCTAGCGGGTGGAACAGATACGCAGTATTTT
. TRBJ2-4 TRBV5-1 . CASSLVGVLAKNIQYF TGCGCCAGCAGCTTGGTAGGAGTCCTAGCCAAAAACATTCAGTACTTC
. TRBJ2-7 TRBV11-3 TRBD2 CASRQLAGGPHEQYF TGTGCCAGCAGGCAACTAGCGGGGGGGCCCCACGAGCAGTACTTC
. TRBJ2-2 TRBV14 . CASSQELAGRMINGELFF TGTGCCAGCAGCCAAGAATTAGCCGGGAGAATGATTAACGGGGAGCTGTTTTTT
. TRBJ1-1 TRBV7-3 . CASSLAPSMPNTEAFF TGTGCCAGCAGCTTAGCTCCGAGCATGCCGAACACTGAAGCTTTCTTT
once TRBJ1-5 TRBV2 . CASSDYGASNQPQHF TGTGCCAGCAGTGACTATGGGGCTAGCAATCAGCCCCAGCATTTT
once TRBJ2-7 TRBV2 . CASSEEFGLSSYEQYF TGTGCCAGCAGTGAAGAGTTTGGACTTAGCTCCTACGAGCAGTACTTC
. TRBJ2-3 TRBV29-1 . CSVDLGQGTDTQYF TGCAGCGTTGATCTAGGGCAGGGTACAGATACGCAGTATTTT
. TRBJ2-7 TRBV11-2 . CASSLDHMDNYEQYF TGTGCCAGCAGCTTAGATCATATGGACAACTACGAGCAGTACTTC
. TRBJ1-6 TRBV18 . CASSPNTGLNSPLHF TGTGCCAGCTCACCAAATACAGGCCTTAATTCACCCCTCCACTTT
. TRBJ1-1 TRBV7-2 TRBD1 CASSTARTGRTEAFF TGTGCCAGCAGTACAGCGAGGACAGGGAGGACTGAAGCTTTCTTT
few TRBJ2-2 TRBV4-2 TRBD1 CASSQELRGRDTGELFF TGTGCCAGCAGCCAAGAATTAAGGGGGCGAGACACCGGGGAGCTGTTTTTT
. TRBJ2-5 TRBV12-3/TRBV12-4 . CASSFQETQYF TGTGCCAGCAGCTTCCAAGAGACCCAGTACTTC
. TRBJ2-3 TRBV5-1 . CASSSGPPDTQYF TGCGCCAGCAGCTCGGGTCCTCCAGATACGCAGTATTTT
. TRBJ2-7 TRBV5-1 TRBD1 CASSLWTGYEQYF TGCGCCAGCAGCTTGTGGACAGGATACGAGCAGTACTTC
few TRBJ1-5 TRBV29-1 TRBD1 CSVGGTGVNQPQHF TGCAGCGTTGGAGGGACAGGCGTGAATCAGCCCCAGCATTTT
few TRBJ1-2 TRBV6-1 . CASSDSHYGYTF TGTGCCAGCAGTGACAGTCACTATGGCTACACCTTC
. TRBJ2-1 TRBV6-6 . CASSYRGADNEQFF TGTGCCAGCAGTTACCGGGGGGCAGACAATGAGCAGTTCTTC
. TRBJ2-1 TRBV7-3 TRBD1 CASSLMRRDRRDEQFF TGTGCCAGCAGCTTAATGAGGCGGGACAGGAGGGATGAGCAGTTCTTC
. TRBJ2-7 TRBV5-6 . CASSLERALGQYF TGTGCCAGCAGCTTGGAGAGAGCCCTCGGGCAGTACTTC
. TRBJ2-1 TRBV15 TRBD2 CATSRQTSGDNEQFF TGTGCCACCAGCAGACAAACTAGCGGGGACAATGAGCAGTTCTTC
. TRBJ2-5 TRBV18 . CASSPRMGGRETQYF TGTGCCAGCTCACCAAGAATGGGGGGGCGAGAGACCCAGTACTTC
few TRBJ1-1 TRBV3-1/TRBV3-2 . CASSRLGAGTEAFF TGTGCCAGCAGCCGCCTTGGCGCGGGCACTGAAGCTTTCTTT
few TRBJ1-2 TRBV6-5 TRBD1 CASSFGQGGNYGYTF TGTGCCAGCAGTTTCGGACAGGGGGGCAACTATGGCTACACCTTC
. TRBJ1-5 TRBV10-1 . CASSDSGQPQHF TGCGCCAGCAGTGATTCGGGGCAGCCCCAGCATTTT
. TRBJ1-3 TRBV2 . CASRTVHSGNTIYF TGTGCCAGCAGAACAGTCCACTCTGGAAACACCATATATTTT
. TRBJ2-1 TRBV27 . CASSPDRVRGRAGSYNEQFF TGTGCCAGCAGTCCGGACAGGGTACGAGGGAGGGCCGGGTCCTACAATGAGCAGTTCTTC
. TRBJ1-5 TRBV6-5 . CASSPTGHQPQHF TGTGCCAGCAGTCCAACAGGGCATCAGCCCCAGCATTTT
. TRBJ2-7 TRBV24-1 TRBD1 CATSDFEGGDRGLYEQYF TGTGCCACCAGTGATTTTGAGGGCGGGGACAGGGGGCTATACGAGCAGTACTTC
. TRBJ2-2 TRBV5-8 TRBD2 CASSPTRLAVNTGELFF TGTGCCAGCAGCCCTACCCGACTAGCTGTGAACACCGGGGAGCTGTTTTTT
. TRBJ2-5 TRBV7-9 . CASSIPGPGRETQYF TGTGCCAGCAGCATCCCCGGTCCGGGAAGGGAGACCCAGTACTTC
. TRBJ2-1 TRBV5-6 . CASSYGRSSRDEQFF TGTGCCAGCAGCTACGGTCGGTCTTCACGGGATGAGCAGTTCTTC
. TRBJ1-1 TRBV7-3 . CASSSTVVGTEAFF TGTGCCAGCAGCTCGACAGTAGTTGGGACTGAAGCTTTCTTT
. TRBJ1-2 TRBV20-1 . CSASRPGIYGYTF TGCAGTGCTAGTAGGCCAGGAATTTATGGCTACACCTTC
. TRBJ2-2 TRBV7-2 . CASSLGIGFGTGELFF TGTGCCAGCAGCTTAGGTATCGGGTTCGGCACCGGGGAGCTGTTTTTT
. TRBJ2-1 TRBV10-3 TRBD2 CAISEFFTGGKFF TGTGCCATCAGTGAGTTTTTCACGGGGGGGAAGTTCTTC
. TRBJ2-6 TRBV27 . CASSSQGRGANVLTF TGTGCCAGCAGTTCACAGGGCCGGGGGGCCAACGTCCTGACTTTC
. TRBJ2-3 TRBV7-9 TRBD2 CASSHYSSAGGPKDTQYF TGTGCCAGCAGCCATTATTCCTCAGCGGGAGGGCCTAAAGATACGCAGTATTTT
. TRBJ1-1 TRBV7-9 . CASSYRVGTEAFF TGTGCCAGCAGCTACCGGGTTGGCACTGAAGCTTTCTTT
. TRBJ1-2 TRBV18 TRBD1 CASSPRPRDRISNYGYTF TGTGCCAGCTCACCACGTCCTCGGGACAGGATATCTAACTATGGCTACACCTTC
. TRBJ2-1 TRBV5-4 TRBD1 CASSAGQVPHNEQFF TGTGCCAGCAGCGCGGGACAGGTCCCACACAATGAGCAGTTCTTC
few TRBJ2-5 TRBV4-1 TRBD2 CASSHSLAGAGYQETQYF TGCGCCAGCAGCCACAGTCTAGCGGGGGCCGGGTACCAAGAGACCCAGTACTTC